This TCR beta chain stems from a study of PD-1 blockade in classical Hodgkin lymphoma. The data were produced by immunoSEQ multiplex PCR, yet TCRdb's version contains in-frame clones alone and is incomplete. The repertoire holds over 6,500 clones, 70% to 80% seen once, with 46% in the top ten. Germline CDR1 and CDR2: MNHEY and SVGAGI. The CDR3 runs to 15 residues. J was trimmed by 2 bases and V by 5 bases; bases with no gene match: 5. There was relapse after autologous stem cell transplantation in every patient, and there was variation in brentuximab vedotin exposure. This clone was recorded only once. Its antigen is not identified. Overall study results and limits: Those patients who began receiving nivolumab less than 1 year after ASCT had lower diversity, and they were excluded.

The sample here was peripheral blood mononuclear cells (PBMCs), taken before the second cycle of nivolumab. This receptor was taken from a human donor with classical Hodgkin lymphoma. V gene TRBV6-5 combines with J gene TRBJ2-1, with 8 bases that match TRBD2. CDR3 DNA: TGTGCCAGCAGTACACTAGCGGAGGCCTACAATGAGCAGTTCTTC. Its protein is CASSTLAEAYNEQFF.